This T cell receptor beta chain is from a study of Ad26.COV2.S vaccination and SARS-CoV-2 variants. Study-wide findings and caveats: Researchers cautioned that TCR breadth and depth analyses may have underestimated total T cell responses.

The CDR3 contains 14 residues. From germline, CDR1 is GTSNPN and CDR2 SVGIG (reference sequence). V lost 3 bases, J lost 2 bases, and 4 bases stayed unmatched. The protocol was immunoSEQ multiplex PCR, while the TCRdb copy is restricted to in-frame clones and leaves out a portion. This table holds approximately 500,000 clones, around 88% found once. Treatment given: 15 to 20 received Ad26.COV2.S at low or high dose, single or two shots; several received placebo; per-sample allocation not given. Specimen acquisition occurred on day 63 following the initial vaccine or placebo injection. In Boston, the donor was an adult between 18-55 years of age. What was given as vaccine was an Ad26 vector encoding Wuhan-strain SARS-CoV-2 spike. Details on this clone: The antigen remains undetermined.

The starting material was peripheral blood, obtained in a trial of Ad26.COV2.S vaccine versus placebo. The chain links TRBV30 to TRBJ1-2; 9 bases are a match to TRBD1. The source of this sequence is a person aged 18-60 years who received the Ad26.COV2.S COVID-19 vaccine or a placebo. This CDR3 reads CAWRGQGENYGYTF. The CDR3 nucleotides read TGTGCCTGGAGGGGACAGGGAGAGAACTATGGCTACACCTTC. Combining the CDR3 with reference TRBV30 and TRBJ1-2 gives the whole variable domain SQTIHQWPATLVQPVGSPLSLECTVEGTSNPNLYWYRQAAGRGLQLLFYSVGIGQISSEVPQNLSASRPQDRQFILSSKKLLLSDSGFYLCAWRGQGENYGYTFGSGTRLTVV.